This T cell receptor (beta chain) emerged from a study of long-term antiretroviral therapy in people with HIV. Overall study context: The study's earliest collections predate the 2015 immediate-ART recommendation by about a decade.

Sequencing used immunoSEQ v3.0 at survey level. Repertoires were generated with immunoSEQ multiplex PCR, while TCRdb's copy carries only in-frame clones and drops some. The top ten clones hold more than 8% of a sample with 23,000 or so clones, more than 80% of them seen once. In this sample, this clone turned up once. All participants with HIV were treated in the United States. Cryopreserved PBMC numbered about 0.9-11 million per sample before DNA extraction. The origin of this receptor is a woman aged 40 to 50 with HIV. The specimen was unsorted PBMCs, collected 7.6 years after starting antiretroviral therapy.

In nucleotides, the CDR3 is TGTGCCAGCAGTTACTCGGGGACAGGGGGGACTGAAGCTTTCTTT. Encoded protein: CASSYSGTGGTEAFF. This chain uses TRBV6-5 with TRBJ1-1, with 11 bases aligning to TRBD1. The length of the CDR3 is 15 residues. The V gene's germline CDR1 is MNHEY and CDR2 SVGAGI. V lost 0 bases and J lost 5; bases outside the gene matches: 2.